This paragraph reports one TCR beta chain. No antigen is known for it. This sample is part of a study of T cells in Graves' hyperthyroidism and ophthalmopathy. Study-wide points: A model of 13 V-J features distinguished ophthalmopathy from stable hyperthyroidism.

Patients aged 18 to 65 had newly diagnosed hyperthyroidism of under 2 months' duration. Patients having uncontrolled infection, another autoimmune disease, pregnancy or lactation were not included. The V end lost 6 bases, the J end lost 1 base, and 16 bases lay between the germline ends. The CDR3 has 16 amino acids. Germline CDR1 LNHDA, CDR2 SQIVND (reference sequence). Amplification of TCR beta CDR3 regions used RNA as the template. When the TCR CDR3 underwent first-round RT-PCR, the HTBI primer set was used. TCRdb recomputed calls from the multiplex PCR reads with MiXCR, one row per CDR3 protein. The sample shows more than 650,000 distinct CDR3 sequences, 13% to 15% of them seen only once.

The V call is TRBV19, the J call TRBJ1-3; D is perhaps TRBD1 (6 bases). The receptor was derived from a woman under 30 with Graves' hyperthyroidism. The specimen was blood. The CDR3: CASSLQGPGSGNTIYF. CDR3 bases: TGTGCCAGTAGCCTACAGGGCCCGGGATCTGGAAACACCATATATTTT.